The rows below give T cell receptor beta chains drawn from one sample of a study of identical twins. TCRdb re-derived calls from the 5' RACE reads in MiXCR, one entry per CDR3 protein. The data hold hundreds of thousands of distinct CDR3 sequences, with roughly 9.4% observed a single time. Specimen: memory (CD45RO+) T cells sorted from blood. The receptors come from a woman between 18 and 29 years old in good health. The CDR3 runs from the conserved cysteine through the conserved F or W. The D gene is left open where the match is weak. The listing skips clone size in some rows; elsewhere it reads once, few, many or a size class.

j_call	clone_size	v_call	d_call	cdr3_aa	cdr3_nt
TRBJ1-5	few	TRBV20-1	NA	CSAGATVDQPQHF	TGCAGTGCTGGAGCAACGGTTGACCAGCCCCAGCATTTT
TRBJ1-1	few	TRBV6-5	TRBD1	CASSFYRGNTEAFF	TGTGCCAGCAGTTTTTACAGGGGGAACACTGAAGCTTTCTTT
TRBJ2-1	NA	TRBV7-9	TRBD2	CASSLERETSYNEQFF	TGTGCCAGCAGCTTGGAGCGGGAGACGTCCTACAATGAGCAGTTCTTC
TRBJ2-7	many	TRBV5-1	TRBD2	CASSADGVLAGTLYF	TGCGCCAGCAGCGCGGACGGGGTCTTAGCGGGAACTCTGTACTTC
TRBJ2-7	NA	TRBV7-2	NA	CASSLGVNAGEQYF	TGTGCCAGCAGCTTAGGGGTTAACGCGGGCGAGCAGTACTTC
TRBJ2-7	few	TRBV20-1	NA	CSAVYVYEQYF	TGCAGTGCCGTATACGTGTACGAGCAGTACTTC
TRBJ2-7	NA	TRBV5-1	NA	CASSLGGATSSEQYF	TGCGCCAGCAGCTTGGGGGGGGCTACGAGCTCCGAGCAGTACTTC
TRBJ2-5	many	TRBV5-1	NA	CASSLVADIETQYF	TGCGCCAGCAGCTTGGTAGCGGATATAGAGACCCAGTACTTC
TRBJ1-2	few	TRBV7-9	NA	CASSLGDSGGYTF	TGTGCCAGCAGCTTGGGGGATTCGGGAGGCTACACCTTC
TRBJ2-1	NA	TRBV28	NA	CASTPPRSSYNEQFF	TGTGCCAGCACACCCCCACGAAGCTCCTACAATGAGCAGTTCTTC
TRBJ1-4	NA	TRBV5-1	NA	CASSFRGDEQEKLFF	TGCGCCAGCAGCTTCCGGGGGGACGAGCAGGAAAAACTGTTTTTT
TRBJ2-2	few	TRBV2	NA	CASSEWGGDTGELFF	TGTGCCAGCAGTGAATGGGGCGGAGACACCGGGGAGCTGTTTTTT
TRBJ2-5	many	TRBV9	TRBD2	CASSLAGGPRETQYF	TGTGCCAGCAGCCTAGCGGGAGGGCCTCGCGAGACCCAGTACTTC
TRBJ2-7	many	TRBV3-1	TRBD1	CASTRQGTFYEQYF	TGTGCCAGCACCCGACAGGGAACCTTTTACGAGCAGTACTTC
TRBJ1-1	NA	TRBV7-9	NA	CASSDEGGTEAFF	TGTGCCAGCAGCGATGAGGGGGGGACTGAAGCTTTCTTT
TRBJ2-2	NA	TRBV20-1	TRBD2	CSATRGGNTGELFF	TGCAGTGCTACCCGCGGGGGAAACACCGGGGAGCTGTTTTTT
TRBJ1-1	NA	TRBV3-1	TRBD1	CASSHLTGGTEAFF	TGTGCCAGCAGCCATTTAACAGGGGGCACTGAAGCTTTCTTT
TRBJ1-1	many	TRBV5-1	NA	CASRGAENTEAFF	TGCGCCAGCAGGGGAGCAGAGAACACTGAAGCTTTCTTT
TRBJ2-3	few	TRBV9	TRBD2	CASSQSPSGSTDTQYF	TGTGCCAGCAGCCAATCTCCTAGCGGGAGCACAGATACGCAGTATTTT
TRBJ2-3	many	TRBV12-3/TRBV12-4	NA	CASTRTADTQYF	TGTGCCAGCACCCGGACTGCAGATACGCAGTATTTT
TRBJ1-3	NA	TRBV3-1	NA	CASSPLEPYSGNTIYF	TGTGCCAGCAGCCCTCTGGAGCCGTACTCTGGAAACACCATATATTTT
TRBJ2-1	many	TRBV5-1	NA	CASKTGQGSYNEQFF	TGCGCCAGTAAGACGGGGCAGGGCTCCTACAATGAGCAGTTCTTC
TRBJ2-5	NA	TRBV12-5	TRBD2	CASGLVLDGRALIGGETQYF	TGTGCTAGTGGTTTGGTACTAGACGGGAGGGCCCTCATAGGTGGAGAGACCCAGTACTTC
TRBJ1-4	few	TRBV9	NA	CASSVDNHATEKLFF	TGTGCCAGCAGCGTAGATAACCACGCTACTGAAAAACTGTTTTTT
TRBJ2-1	few	TRBV3-1	NA	CASSSWRGRSYNEQFF	TGTGCCAGCAGCTCTTGGCGGGGGCGCTCCTACAATGAGCAGTTCTTC
TRBJ2-7	few	TRBV7-8	NA	CASSSYREQYF	TGTGCCAGCAGCTCATATAGGGAGCAGTACTTC
TRBJ1-5	few	TRBV20-1	NA	CSAKAVLSNQPQHF	TGCAGTGCTAAGGCGGTCCTCAGCAATCAGCCCCAGCATTTT
TRBJ2-7	many	TRBV20-1	TRBD2	CSARVTGLAGGKQYF	TGCAGTGCTAGAGTCACGGGACTAGCGGGAGGAAAGCAGTACTTC
TRBJ1-1	few	TRBV28	TRBD1	CATRKGTGSMNTEAFF	TGTGCCACCAGAAAAGGGACAGGCTCCATGAACACTGAAGCTTTCTTT